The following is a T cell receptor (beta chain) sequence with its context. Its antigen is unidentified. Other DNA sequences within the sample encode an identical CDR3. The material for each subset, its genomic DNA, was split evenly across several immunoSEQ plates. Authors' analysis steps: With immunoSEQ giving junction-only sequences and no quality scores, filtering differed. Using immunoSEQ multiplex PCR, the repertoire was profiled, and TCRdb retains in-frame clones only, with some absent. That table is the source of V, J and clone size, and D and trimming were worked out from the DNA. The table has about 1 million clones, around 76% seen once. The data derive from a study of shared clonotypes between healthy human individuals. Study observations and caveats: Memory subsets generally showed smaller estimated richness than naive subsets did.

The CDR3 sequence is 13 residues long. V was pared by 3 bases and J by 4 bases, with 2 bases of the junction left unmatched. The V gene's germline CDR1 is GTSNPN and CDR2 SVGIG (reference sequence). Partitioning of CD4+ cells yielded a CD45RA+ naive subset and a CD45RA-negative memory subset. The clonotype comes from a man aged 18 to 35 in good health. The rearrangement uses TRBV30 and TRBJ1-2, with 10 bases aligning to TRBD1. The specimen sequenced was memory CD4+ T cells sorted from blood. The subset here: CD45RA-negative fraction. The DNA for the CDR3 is TGTGCCTGGAGGACAGGGGGCAGCTATGGCTACACCTTC. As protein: CAWRTGGSYGYTF.